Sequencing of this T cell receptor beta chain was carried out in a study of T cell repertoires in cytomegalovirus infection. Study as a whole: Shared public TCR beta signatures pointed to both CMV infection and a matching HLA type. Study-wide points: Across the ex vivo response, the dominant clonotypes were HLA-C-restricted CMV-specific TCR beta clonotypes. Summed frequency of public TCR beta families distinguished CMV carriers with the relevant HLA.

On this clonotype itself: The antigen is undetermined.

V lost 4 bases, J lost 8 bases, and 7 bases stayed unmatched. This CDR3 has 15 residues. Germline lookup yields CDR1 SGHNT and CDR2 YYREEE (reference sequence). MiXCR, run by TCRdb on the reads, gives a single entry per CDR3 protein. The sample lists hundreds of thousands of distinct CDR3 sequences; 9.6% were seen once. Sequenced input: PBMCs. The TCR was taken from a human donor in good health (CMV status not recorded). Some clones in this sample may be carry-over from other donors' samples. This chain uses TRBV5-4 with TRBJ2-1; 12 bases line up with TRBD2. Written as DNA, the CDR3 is TGTGCCAGCAGCGAAGGGACTAGCGGGCGGGATGAGCAGTTCTTC. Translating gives CASSEGTSGRDEQFF.